This TCR beta chain comes out of a study of glioma-infiltrating T cells after dendritic cell vaccination. Study-wide context: Between 2003 and 2012, patients got autologous tumor lysate-pulsed dendritic cell vaccines. General study results and limits: Estimated pretreatment TIL content predicted outcome after dendritic cell vaccination.

Amplification used 60 V beta primers and 13 J beta primers. Sequencing was performed with immunoSEQ multiplex PCR; in TCRdb, only in-frame clones are kept and a portion is missing. This table has about 92,000 clones, approximately 90% appearing once. Concerning this clone itself: Its target is unknown.

V dropped 3 bases and J dropped 2 bases, with 18 bases sitting between them. This CDR3 region has 17 residues. Per the germline V gene, CDR1 is SGHDT and CDR2 is YYEEEE. All glioblastoma patients lacked an isocitrate dehydrogenase mutation. Material: blood, obtained before dendritic cell vaccination. The receptor was isolated from a human donor with glioblastoma. V is TRBV5-6 and J is TRBJ1-5, with a possible D match to TRBD1 (6 bases). The CDR3 region is CASSSGTGQSGNQPQHF. CDR3 DNA sequence: TGTGCCAGCAGCTCGGGAACCGGACAGTCAGGCAATCAGCCCCAGCATTTT. Full variable domain (outside the CDR3, taken from reference TRBV5-6 and TRBJ1-5): DAGVTQSPTHLIKTRGQQVTLRCSPKSGHDTVSWYQQALGQGPQFIFQYYEEEERQRGNFPDRFSGHQFPNYSSELNVNALLLGDSALYLCASSSGTGQSGNQPQHFGDGTRLSIL.